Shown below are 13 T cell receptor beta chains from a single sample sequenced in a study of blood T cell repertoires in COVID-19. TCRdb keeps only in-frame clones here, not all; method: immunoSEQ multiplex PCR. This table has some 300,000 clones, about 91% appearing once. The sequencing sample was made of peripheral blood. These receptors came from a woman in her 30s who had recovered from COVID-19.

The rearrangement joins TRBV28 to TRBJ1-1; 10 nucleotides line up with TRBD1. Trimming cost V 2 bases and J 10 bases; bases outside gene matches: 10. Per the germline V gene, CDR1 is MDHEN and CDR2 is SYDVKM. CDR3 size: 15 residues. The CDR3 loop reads CASSLETGGGRRAFF. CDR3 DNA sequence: TGTGCCAGCAGTTTAGAGACAGGGGGCGGACGACGAGCTTTCTTT.

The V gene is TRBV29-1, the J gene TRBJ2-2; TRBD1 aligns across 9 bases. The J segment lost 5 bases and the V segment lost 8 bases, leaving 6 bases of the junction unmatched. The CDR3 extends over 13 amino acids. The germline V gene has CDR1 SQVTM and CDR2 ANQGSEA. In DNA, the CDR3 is TGCAGCACATCCGGGACAGGGACCGGGGAGCTGTTTTTT. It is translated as CSTSGTGTGELFF.

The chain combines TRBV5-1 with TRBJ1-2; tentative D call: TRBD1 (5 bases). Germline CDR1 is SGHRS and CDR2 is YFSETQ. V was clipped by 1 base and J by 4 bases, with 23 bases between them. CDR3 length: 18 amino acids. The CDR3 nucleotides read TGCGCCAGCAGCTTGCCCTTGGAGGGGCGACCGAACTTCTATGGCTACACCTTC. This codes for CASSLPLEGRPNFYGYTF.

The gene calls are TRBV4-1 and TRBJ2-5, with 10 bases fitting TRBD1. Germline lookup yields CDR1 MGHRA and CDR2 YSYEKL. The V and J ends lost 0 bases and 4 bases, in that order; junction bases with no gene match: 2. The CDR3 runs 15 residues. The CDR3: CASSQERTGGETQYF. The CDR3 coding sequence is TGCGCCAGCAGCCAAGAAAGGACAGGGGGAGAGACCCAGTACTTC.

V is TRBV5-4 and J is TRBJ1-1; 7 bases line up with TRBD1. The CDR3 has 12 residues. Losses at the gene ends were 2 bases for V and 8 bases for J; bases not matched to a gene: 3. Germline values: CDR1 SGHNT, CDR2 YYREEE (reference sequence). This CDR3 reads CASSFGQVEAFF. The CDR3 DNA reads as TGTGCCAGCAGCTTTGGACAGGTGGAAGCTTTCTTT. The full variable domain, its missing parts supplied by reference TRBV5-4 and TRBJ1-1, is ETGVTQSPTHLIKTRGQQVTLRCSSQSGHNTVSWYQQALGQGPQFIFQYYREEENGRGNFPPRFSGLQFPNYSSELNVNALELDDSALYLCASSFGQVEAFFGQGTRLTVV.

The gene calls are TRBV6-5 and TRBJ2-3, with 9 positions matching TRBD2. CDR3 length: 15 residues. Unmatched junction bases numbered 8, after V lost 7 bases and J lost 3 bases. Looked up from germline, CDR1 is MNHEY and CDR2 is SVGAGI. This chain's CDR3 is CASTISGGDTDTQYF. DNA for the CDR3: TGTGCCAGCACCATTAGCGGGGGAGATACAGATACGCAGTATTTT.

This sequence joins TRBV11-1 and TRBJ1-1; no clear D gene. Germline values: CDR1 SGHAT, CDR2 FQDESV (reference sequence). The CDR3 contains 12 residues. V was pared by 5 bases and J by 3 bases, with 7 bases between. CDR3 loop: CASSRRDTEAFF. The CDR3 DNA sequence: TGTGCCAGCAGCCGGCGGGACACTGAAGCTTTCTTT.

Here the CDR3 DNA reads TGCGCCAGCAGCTGGTCGGGACAGATTGATTCACCCCTCCACTTT. It translates to CASSWSGQIDSPLHF. The chain couples TRBV5-1 to TRBJ1-6, with 7 bases identical to TRBD1. The CDR3 extends over 15 amino acids. The V gene's germline CDR1 is SGHRS and CDR2 YFSETQ. Trimming took 3 bases from V and 8 from J; bases not matched to a gene: 8.

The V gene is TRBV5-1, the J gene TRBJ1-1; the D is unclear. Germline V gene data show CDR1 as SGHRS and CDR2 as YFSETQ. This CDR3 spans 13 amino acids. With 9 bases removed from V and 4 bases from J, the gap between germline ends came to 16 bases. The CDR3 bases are TGCGCCACCACCTCCGATAGAGGCACTGAAGCTTTCTTT. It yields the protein CATTSDRGTEAFF.

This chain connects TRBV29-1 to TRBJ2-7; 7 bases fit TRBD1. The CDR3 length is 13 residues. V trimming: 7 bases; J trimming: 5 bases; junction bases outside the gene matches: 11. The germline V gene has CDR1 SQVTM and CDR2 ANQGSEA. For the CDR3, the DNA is TGCAGCGCAGGGGGTCAGGGGATCCACGAGCAGTACTTC. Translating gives CSAGGQGIHEQYF.

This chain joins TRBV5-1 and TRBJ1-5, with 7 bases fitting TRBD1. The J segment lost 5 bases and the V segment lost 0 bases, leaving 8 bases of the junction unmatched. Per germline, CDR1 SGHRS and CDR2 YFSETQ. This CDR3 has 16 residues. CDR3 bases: TGCGCCAGCAGCTTGGAGGGGGCAGGGGTTCATCAGCCCCAGCATTTT. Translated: CASSLEGAGVHQPQHF.

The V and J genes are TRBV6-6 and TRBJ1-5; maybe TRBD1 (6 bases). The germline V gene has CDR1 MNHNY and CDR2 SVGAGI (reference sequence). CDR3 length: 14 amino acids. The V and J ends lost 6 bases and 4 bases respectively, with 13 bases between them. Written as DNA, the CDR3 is TGTGCCAGCAGCCTTTTGGGGGCGAATCAGCCCCAGCATTTT. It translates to CASSLLGANQPQHF.

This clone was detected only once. The chain's CDR3 is CASSYGPSQNTEAFF. DNA for the CDR3: TGTGCCAGCAGTTACGGCCCCTCGCAGAACACTGAAGCTTTCTTT. The chain has TRBV6-2 or TRBV6-3 and TRBJ1-1, with unresolved D. Germline values: CDR1 MNHEY, CDR2 SVGEGT. The CDR3 runs to 15 residues. Trimming left V 2 bases short and J 1 base short, with 11 bases between.